This T cell receptor (beta chain) appears in the sequencing data of a study of cytomegalovirus exposure and HLA in healthy donors. Study results and limitations: Several V segments, TRBV6-2 and TRBV6-3 among them, could not be told apart and were dropped. It was reportedly the case that the classifier diagnosed cytomegalovirus status with high specificity and sensitivity. A later analysis by the authors found several of the most significant clusters apparently linked to common viral pathogens.

The germline V gene encodes CDR1 MNHEY and CDR2 SVGAGI. The V segment lost 2 bases and the J segment 5 bases; nucleotides outside the gene matches: 0. This CDR3 has 14 residues. 13 Jbeta primers and 60 Vbeta primers were used for the PCR. TCRdb's copy holds only in-frame clones and misses some; the assay was immunoSEQ multiplex PCR. The sample yields 180,000 or so clones, 80% to 90% seen once. This clone was seen a few times. Its antigen is currently unknown. The receptor's source is a man aged 18 to 35 in good health and CMV-seropositive. The specimen sequenced was PBMCs. The rearrangement links TRBV6-5 to TRBJ1-5, with 10 bases aligning to TRBD1. The CDR3 region is CASSYGTGDQPQHF. The CDR3 DNA follows: TGTGCCAGCAGTTACGGGACAGGGGATCAGCCCCAGCATTTT.